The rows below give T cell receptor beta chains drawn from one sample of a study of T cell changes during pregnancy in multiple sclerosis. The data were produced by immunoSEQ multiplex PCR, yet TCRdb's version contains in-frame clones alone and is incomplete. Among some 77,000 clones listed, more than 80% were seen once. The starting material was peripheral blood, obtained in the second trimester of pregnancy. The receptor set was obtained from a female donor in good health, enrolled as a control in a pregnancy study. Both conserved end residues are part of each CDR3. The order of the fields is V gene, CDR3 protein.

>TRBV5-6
CASSSVAERNQPQHF
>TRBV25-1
CASSGWGVATDTQYF
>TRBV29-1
CSVGLANGWGQDLYTF
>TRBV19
CASSRRGLTEAFF
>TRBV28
CASSLLGGNEKLFF
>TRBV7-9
CASRDRYYGAFF
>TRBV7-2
CASSLGQNYGYTF
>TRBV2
CASSDISGYSNQPQHF
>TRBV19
CASSIGRGPPLNTEAFF
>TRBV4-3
CASSQEFPGMNTEAFF
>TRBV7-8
CASSLPRGSSGELFF
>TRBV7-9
CASSFRGTENYNEQFF
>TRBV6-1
CASSEPGQGAVVAFF
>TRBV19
CASAGQGWSPLHF
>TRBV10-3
CAISWDRGPETQYF
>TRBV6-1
CASSEPVQPQHF
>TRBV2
CASSRNTEAFF
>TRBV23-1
CASSQRGDSRSQPQHF
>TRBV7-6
CASSPISRAGRQPQHF
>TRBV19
CASSPSPGGLEGKLFF
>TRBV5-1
CASNQITGSYEQYF
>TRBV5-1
CASRQERGGPINYGYTF
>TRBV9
CASSGGGLNTEAFF
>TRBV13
CASSPRVGGKETQYF
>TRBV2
CASSTGSYEQYF
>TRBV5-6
CASSSGPGGEYNEQFF
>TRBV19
CASSKTGVGANVLTF
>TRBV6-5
CALTSGGTDTQYF
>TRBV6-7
CASTFDIQETQYF
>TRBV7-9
CASSFDRGESEQFF
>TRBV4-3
CASSQQGPYNEQFF
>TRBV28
CASWDSNYEQYF
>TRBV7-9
CASSTVRPTGRSGYTF
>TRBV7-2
CASTRTSTAQSSYNEQFF
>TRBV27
CASSYLRDISYEQYF
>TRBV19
CASSITGLTYEQYF
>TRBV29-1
CSVPDRGTEAFF
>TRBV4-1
CASSQRTGAGSGANVLTF
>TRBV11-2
CASSSEVSNSNQPQHF
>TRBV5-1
CASSLWGGSTDTQYF
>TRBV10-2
CASSEDSAYNEQFF
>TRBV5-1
CASSFKGAVETQYF
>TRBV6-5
CASSYSEWSKETQYF
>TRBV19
CASSRQGSYGYTF
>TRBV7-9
CASSLPGDEQYF
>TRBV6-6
CASSTTGGSEKLFF
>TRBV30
CAWRPGQGLYGYTF
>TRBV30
CASGYGYGYTF
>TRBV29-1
CSARQGPTGELFF
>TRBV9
CASSAIDRAGEQFF
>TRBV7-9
CASSSGQGFGANVLTF
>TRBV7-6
CASSPRTGGEQFF
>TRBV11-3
CASSHRGNGYTF
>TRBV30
CAWSKPGTAHYEQYF
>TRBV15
CATSRAPGQRYSPLHF